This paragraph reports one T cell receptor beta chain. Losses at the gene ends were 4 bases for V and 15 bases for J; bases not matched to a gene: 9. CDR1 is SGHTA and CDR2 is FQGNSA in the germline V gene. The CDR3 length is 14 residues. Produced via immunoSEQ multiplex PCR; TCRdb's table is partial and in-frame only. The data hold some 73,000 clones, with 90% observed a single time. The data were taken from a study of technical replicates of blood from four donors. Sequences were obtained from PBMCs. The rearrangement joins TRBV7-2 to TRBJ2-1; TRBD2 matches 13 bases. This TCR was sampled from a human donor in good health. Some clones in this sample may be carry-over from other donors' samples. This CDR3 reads CASSSELAGGPLFF. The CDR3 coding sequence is TGTGCCAGCAGCTCGGAACTAGCGGGAGGGCCGCTGTTCTTC.